This TCR beta chain was obtained from a study of CD4+ T cells in melanoma. Study-level points and caveats: Neoantigen-specific CD4+ T cells in melanoma reportedly had diverse differentiation states. CD8+ T cell, macrophage and B cell function reportedly correlated with neoantigen-specific CD4+ T cells.

Concerning this clone itself: What it binds is unknown.

The V gene lost 4 bases and the J gene lost 3 bases, with 13 bases spanning the gap. The CDR3 length is 14 residues. Germline CDR1 reads MNHEY; CDR2 reads SMNVEV (reference sequence). The data were produced by immunoSEQ multiplex PCR, yet TCRdb's version contains in-frame clones alone and is incomplete. The table lists some 13,000 clones, 68% of them singletons. The chain carries TRBV27 and TRBJ2-7, with D possibly matching TRBD2 (5 bases). The receptor was derived from a human donor with melanoma. Material for sequencing was cells from a culture (not recorded whether cultured in vitro). This chain's CDR3 is CASSSRRILYEQYF. CDR3 nucleotide sequence: TGTGCCAGCAGTTCGAGGAGGATCCTCTACGAGCAGTACTTC.